One TCR beta chain is described in this entry. The sample originates from a study of cytomegalovirus exposure and HLA in healthy donors. The CDR3 sequence is 16 residues long. Germline V gene sequence: CDR1 LNHDA, CDR2 SQIVND (reference sequence). V was clipped by 3 bases and J by 8 bases, with 19 bases between them. Amplification used 60 Vbeta primers and 13 Jbeta primers. Clones were sequenced by immunoSEQ multiplex PCR, and TCRdb holds only the in-frame ones, with some missing. This sample has about 200,000 clones, with 75% to 90% found just once. This receptor was obtained from a man aged 25 to 40 in good health and CMV-seronegative. Sequencing used PBMCs. The chain combines TRBV19 with TRBJ1-4; the D is unclear. The CDR3 region is CASSMGVATLEEKLFF. CDR3 DNA: TGTGCCAGTAGTATGGGTGTTGCCACACTGGAGGAAAAACTGTTTTTT. Complete variable domain (other parts from reference TRBV19 and TRBJ1-4): DGGITQSPKYLFRKEGQNVTLSCEQNLNHDAMYWYRQDPGQGLRLIYYSQIVNDFQKGDIAEGYSVSREKKESFPLTVTSAQKNPTAFYLCASSMGVATLEEKLFFGSGTQLSVL.